This T cell receptor beta chain was identified in a study of CD8+ T cells in alopecia areata. The sample's treatment: oral pan-JAK inhibitor, 5-10 mg twice daily. Extracted RNA was reverse transcribed, and the resulting cDNA served as sequencing template. Data came from immunoSEQ multiplex PCR; TCRdb stores just in-frame clones and leaves some out. This sample has over 85,000 clones, with 61% found just once. Overall study results and limits: Tofacitinib significantly reduced both scalp clonality and expanded CD8+ clones among the top 100.

About this clone itself: Its specificity is unknown.

The CDR3 is made up of 15 amino acids. V lost 2 bases and J lost 5, with 15 bases in between. Germline values: CDR1 SEHNR, CDR2 FQNEAQ (reference sequence). The sequenced sample was CD8+ T cells sorted from blood, obtained at week 4, from a patient treated with tofacitinib. The gene calls are TRBV7-9 and TRBJ2-5; D unresolved. This TCR came from a human donor with alopecia areata. CDR3 loop: CASSLTYPGGETQYF. The DNA for the CDR3 is TGTGCCAGCAGCTTAACATATCCGGGTGGGGAGACCCAGTACTTC.